Reported below is one TCR beta chain. Its antigen remains unidentified. There are no base qualities to consult, and no much larger clone falls within one base. The immunoSEQ Assay, a bias-controlled multiplex PCR, was used to amplify TCRbeta CDR3 regions from genomic DNA. The study's processing was this. Within the assay, amplification of reference gene primers was used to estimate how many nucleated cells each sample contained. To quantify the absolute abundance of each unique TCRbeta CDR3 rearrangement, sequence reads were collapsed and filtered. For each sample, productive Simpson clonality was calculated as the square root of Simpson's diversity index across productive rearrangements. This is the immuneACCESS table as TCRdb keeps it, with only in-frame sequences that have V and J called. A part of the clones is gone; compared with another copy, unresolved V genes explain less than half, and the rest is unexplained. Clone size and the V and J calls come from that table; the DNA yielded D and trimming. The sample table holds fewer than 400,000 clones, of which less than 85% were seen once. 3.6% of the sample lies in the top ten.

This sample is part of a study of blood T cell repertoires in COVID-19 (dated by TCRdb to 2018 to 2020). About the full investigation: The collaborator samples originated in the United States, Italy and Spain and spanned the acute and convalescent phases of COVID-19. The prospective study material was composed of cDNA or gDNA derived from T cells, B-cell-depleted T cells, or PBMCs. Subjects who had been exposed to COVID-19, were actively infected with it, or had recovered from it provided the deeply sampled blood TCRbeta repertoires that made up the dataset. The repertoires were released in a freely available public database intended as a resource for research on the immune response to SARS-CoV-2. Samples came from the ongoing ImmuneRACE study (first 160 participants) plus 1,254 subjects from 6 global collaborators. The sample metadata nearly always contained a de-identified subject ID, COVID-19 status, age in years and sex. Where available, HLA class I and class II types were taken from metadata supplied by the sample provider and were not determined by assay-based typing. Broader findings and caveats from the paper: Clinical and demographic metadata were provided uncurated, with the amount varying by source and participant.

Whole blood was collected in K2EDTA tubes by collaborating institutions according to the institutions' own protocols. For TCRbeta analysis, collaborators shipped samples as frozen whole blood, isolated PBMCs, or DNA extracted from either of those sample types. CDR1 and CDR2, looked up from the germline V gene (reference sequence), are GTSNPN and SVGIG. V is pruned by 5 bases and J by 1 base, leaving 1 base of the junction without a gene match. The CDR3 runs 13 amino acids, cysteine and phenylalanine included. The read is trimmed to its CDR3 DNA, 39 bases read in frame from base 1. The sequence is built from TRBV30 and TRBJ1-5, and 8 junctional nucleotides match TRBD1. The clonotype originates from a woman in her late teens or twenties with acute or convalescent COVID-19. Input material: peripheral blood. The CDR3 protein: CAWAGGSNQPQHF. The DNA is as follows: TGTGCCTGGGCAGGGGGCAGCAATCAGCCCCAGCATTTT.